There are a few counts of the clone carrying this T cell receptor beta chain. The antigen remains undetermined. CDR1 is KGHDR, CDR2 SFDVKD, per germline. This CDR3 has 14 residues. V was shortened by 7 bases and J by 2 bases, with 12 bases between the two germline ends. The entry originates in a study of metastatic and nonmetastatic thyroid tumors. As originally analysed: Differences in CDR3 between clinicopathological groups were drawn on to build a classifier intended to discriminate distant-metastatic papillary thyroid cancer patients. With MiXCR, TCRdb called clones anew from the PCR reads. TCRdb's processing, not the authors', yielded these V and J calls. The sample shows about 24,000 clones, about 21% of them seen only once. Study conclusions and caveats: For both blood and tumor, malignant thyroid tumors reportedly showed significantly higher TCR beta diversity than benign nodules did.

There were no patients who had received any treatment before thyroid surgery. Sequencing was carried out using blood. This TCR was sampled from a male donor with papillary thyroid cancer or a benign thyroid nodule (not recorded which). Some clones in this sample may be carry-over from other donors' samples. This chain uses TRBV24-1 with TRBJ2-3; tentatively, D is TRBD1 or TRBD2 (5 bases each). CDR3 bases: TGTGCCACCAGCCAGAGGGGCCTCACAGATACGCAGTATTTT. Its translation is CATSQRGLTDTQYF.